A selection of T cell receptor beta chains follows, all from one sample in a study of cytomegalovirus exposure and HLA in healthy donors. The method was immunoSEQ multiplex PCR; TCRdb's version includes in-frame clones alone and lacks a portion of them. The sample includes some 130,000 clones, 76% of them seen just once. The sequencing input was PBMCs. The origin of the receptors is a middle-aged man in good health and CMV-seronegative. The CDR3 runs from the conserved cysteine through the conserved F or W. The D gene is left open where the match is weak. Some rows have no size entry. The others give once, few or many, or a class for an expanded clone.

cdr3_nt	cdr3_aa	clone_size	j_call	d_call	v_call
TGTGCCAGCAGCGTCGGGTGGGCTAGCGGGAGCACAGATACGCAGTATTTT	CASSVGWASGSTDTQYF	NA	TRBJ2-3	TRBD2	TRBV9
TGTGCCAGCAGAGGGACAGTTCAAGAGACCCAGTACTTC	CASRGTVQETQYF	once	TRBJ2-5	TRBD1	TRBV2
TGTGCCAGCATTGCAGCCTACACTGAAGCTTTCTTT	CASIAAYTEAFF	NA	TRBJ1-1	NA	TRBV6-1
TGTGCCAGCAGTTTAGTCAGTATGAACACTGAAGCTTTCTTT	CASSLVSMNTEAFF	NA	TRBJ1-1	NA	TRBV28
TGTGCCAGTAGACTAGCGGGAGTCTACGAGCAGTACTTC	CASRLAGVYEQYF	NA	TRBJ2-7	TRBD2	TRBV6-1
TGTGCCAGTAGTAGCGGACAGGGGTTAGCGGGCGAGCAGTACTTC	CASSSGQGLAGEQYF	NA	TRBJ2-7	TRBD1	TRBV19
TGTGCCAGCAGTCCGGGGTCCTACGAGCAGTACTTC	CASSPGSYEQYF	NA	TRBJ2-7	NA	TRBV6-6
TGTGCCAGCAGCCAGAACTCGGACAGGGGATCGGAGACCCAGTACTTC	CASSQNSDRGSETQYF	once	TRBJ2-5	TRBD1	TRBV11-1
TGTGCCAGCAGTTTAATCGTTAACACTGAAGCTTTCTTT	CASSLIVNTEAFF	NA	TRBJ1-1	NA	TRBV28
TGCAGCGTGGCAGGGACTAGCGGGGGATCGAACACCGGGGAGCTGTTTTTT	CSVAGTSGGSNTGELFF	once	TRBJ2-2	TRBD2	TRBV29-1